What follows are 9 T cell receptor beta chains derived from one specimen sequenced in a study of OX40 agonist ivuxolimab in advanced cancers. Clones were read by immunoSEQ multiplex PCR, and TCRdb kept only the in-frame ones, dropping some. The table includes approximately 84,000 clones, roughly 84% detected once. This specimen consisted of CD4+ or CD8+ T cells sorted from blood, obtained in a trial of the OX40 agonist ivuxolimab. The receptor set was obtained from an adult with an advanced solid tumor such as melanoma, head and neck, liver or kidney cancer.

The CDR3, as DNA: TGTGCCACCAGCAGGGACAGGGGGCAAGAGACCCAGTACTTC. Its protein product is CATSRDRGQETQYF. The chain joins TRBV15 to TRBJ2-5, with 10 bases identical to TRBD1. The CDR3 is 14 amino acids. Germline trimming cut 3 bases from V and 2 bases from J; bases unmatched to any gene: 0. From germline, CDR1 is LNHNV and CDR2 YYDKDF (reference sequence).

This chain joins TRBV11-2 and TRBJ1-1, with D uncertain. V lost 5 bases and J 0 bases, leaving 7 bases between the germline ends. The CDR3 has 13 residues. Germline CDR1 and CDR2: SGHAT and FQNNGV. The CDR3 DNA reads as TGTGCCAGCAGCCCTCTCTTGAACACTGAAGCTTTCTTT. Protein sequence: CASSPLLNTEAFF.

This sequence joins TRBV18 and TRBJ2-4; perhaps TRBD1 as D (5 bases). The CDR3 covers 17 residues. The V and J ends lost 0 bases and 0 bases respectively, with 12 bases between them. CDR1 and CDR2 (germline): KGHSH, LQKENI. The CDR3 bases are TGTGCCAGCTCACCACCGGCTCAGGGTACAGCCAAAAACATTCAGTACTTC. As protein: CASSPPAQGTAKNIQYF.

On this clone: Other nucleotide sequences from this sample produce the same CDR3. The J gene is TRBJ2-3, the V gene TRBV5-1, with D possibly being TRBD1 (6 bases). From germline, CDR1 is SGHRS and CDR2 YFSETQ. This CDR3 has 14 residues. Between the trimmed V and J ends, which lost 2 bases and 2 bases, there was a span of 9 bases. The CDR3 here is CASSLGQPTDTQYF. The CDR3 nucleotides read TGCGCCAGCAGCTTAGGACAGCCCACAGATACGCAGTATTTT.

As for this clone: One junction end does not reproduce the germline sequence, and a read error may be involved. V and J are TRBV15 and TRBJ1-1; 7 nucleotides line up with TRBD1. This CDR3 has 13 residues. CDR1 and CDR2 from the germline V gene are LNHNV and YYDKDF (reference sequence). The CDR3 loop is CAARGALYTEAFF. The CDR3 DNA sequence: TGTGCCGCCAGGGGGGCTTTGTACACTGAAGCTTTCTTT.

The chain is built from TRBV4-2 and TRBJ2-2, with D unclear. Trimming removed 0 bases at V and 0 bases at J, with 11 bases between. Germline lookup yields CDR1 LGHNA and CDR2 YNFKEQ. The CDR3 has 17 residues. The CDR3: CASSQEIRSANTGELFF. CDR3 DNA sequence: TGTGCCAGCAGCCAAGAAATACGTTCCGCGAACACCGGGGAGCTGTTTTTT.

The chain recombines TRBV6-5 with TRBJ1-6; 7 bases align to TRBD1. Germline-derived CDR1 and CDR2 are MNHEY and SVGAGI. The CDR3 runs to 15 residues. The junction had 5 bases not matched to a gene; V was cut back by 2 bases and J by 7 bases. CDR3 DNA sequence: TGTGCCAGCAGTTACGCCCCGGACAGGAATTCACCCCTCCACTTT. Translated: CASSYAPDRNSPLHF.

This chain links TRBV7-3 with TRBJ2-5, with TRBD2 identical over 7 bases. Germline CDR1 and CDR2: SGHTA and FQGTGA. With V trimmed by 1 base and J by 5 bases, 4 bases remained unmatched. This CDR3 comprises 14 residues. DNA of the CDR3: TGTGCCAGCAGCTTAAATCCCGGGGGGGAGACCCAGTACTTC. Protein product: CASSLNPGGETQYF.

The chain has TRBV28 and TRBJ1-3; D not resolved. Germline-derived CDR1 and CDR2 are MDHEN and SYDVKM. V gave up 6 bases and J gave up 2 bases, with 17 bases separating them. The CDR3 spans 16 residues. The CDR3 reads CASSGPTREAGNTIYF. Here the CDR3 DNA reads TGTGCCAGCAGCGGACCGACTAGGGAAGCTGGAAACACCATATATTTT.